This TCR beta chain was profiled in a study of shared clonotypes between healthy human individuals. The method was immunoSEQ multiplex PCR; TCRdb's version includes in-frame clones alone and lacks a portion of them. This table has around 430,000 clones, about four fifths appearing once. Points on this clone: The junction does not match germline at one end; this may be a read error.

Germline V lookup: CDR1 GTSNPN, CDR2 SVGIG (reference sequence). This CDR3 has 13 residues. V is TRBV30 and J is TRBJ2-1, with 8 bases lining up with TRBD2. Sequenced: PBMCs. The TCR comes from a woman between 40 and 55 years old in good health. Some clones in this sample may be carry-over from other donors' samples. The CDR3 spells CAWSVSAGTRGVF. Written as DNA, the CDR3 is TGTGCCTGGAGTGTCTCCGCCGGGACTAGAGGCGTCTTC.